These T cell receptor beta chains were read from a single sample in a study of control samples from healthy donors and cancer patients. Here immunoSEQ multiplex PCR was the method, and the copy in TCRdb shows in-frame clones only, minus some. This table has about 120,000 clones, approximately 92% appearing once. Sequenced sample: blood. The source is a man younger than 35 in good health. The CDR3 runs from the conserved cysteine through the conserved F or W. The order of the fields is J gene, V gene, clone size, D gene, CDR3 protein, CDR3 DNA. D genes are given only for firm matches. Clone size is stated in some rows and not others, as once, few, many or a class when expanded.

J gene: TRBJ2-1
V gene: TRBV15
clone size: -
D gene: -
CDR3 protein: CATSRDRGWRSSYNEQFF
CDR3 DNA: TGTGCCACCAGCAGAGATCGCGGCTGGCGGAGCTCCTACAATGAGCAGTTCTTC

J gene: TRBJ2-5
V gene: TRBV5-4
clone size: -
D gene: TRBD2
CDR3 protein: CASLPSGGVQETQYF
CDR3 DNA: TGTGCCAGCTTGCCTAGCGGGGGGGTCCAAGAGACCCAGTACTTC

J gene: TRBJ2-3
V gene: TRBV2
clone size: once
D gene: TRBD2
CDR3 protein: CASRLLAGGPWDTQYF
CDR3 DNA: TGTGCCAGCAGATTGCTAGCGGGGGGGCCGTGGGATACGCAGTATTTT

J gene: TRBJ2-2
V gene: TRBV11-1
clone size: -
D gene: TRBD1
CDR3 protein: CASRTGGKSYTGELFF
CDR3 DNA: TGTGCCAGCAGGACAGGGGGCAAATCGTACACCGGGGAGCTGTTTTTT

J gene: TRBJ1-1
V gene: TRBV18
clone size: -
D gene: -
CDR3 protein: CASSQRTDTEAFF
CDR3 DNA: TGTGCCAGCTCACAACGTACTGACACTGAAGCTTTCTTT

J gene: TRBJ1-2
V gene: TRBV4-1
clone size: -
D gene: -
CDR3 protein: CASSQGFGGYGYTF
CDR3 DNA: TGCGCCAGCAGCCAGGGATTCGGGGGGTATGGCTACACCTTC

J gene: TRBJ2-2
V gene: TRBV7-2
clone size: -
D gene: -
CDR3 protein: CASSLGGTEGELFF
CDR3 DNA: TGTGCCAGCAGCTTAGGCGGAACGGAGGGGGAGCTGTTTTTT

J gene: TRBJ2-1
V gene: TRBV10-3
clone size: -
D gene: -
CDR3 protein: CAISDPDPSYNEQFF
CDR3 DNA: TGTGCCATCAGTGATCCCGATCCCTCCTACAATGAGCAGTTCTTC

J gene: TRBJ1-1
V gene: TRBV18
clone size: -
D gene: -
CDR3 protein: CASSPPRAGLSPEAFF
CDR3 DNA: TGTGCCAGCTCACCACCCCGGGCAGGGCTAAGTCCAGAAGCTTTCTTT

J gene: TRBJ2-2
V gene: TRBV11-2
clone size: -
D gene: TRBD1
CDR3 protein: CASSLPRMWTGRQTGELFF
CDR3 DNA: TGTGCCAGCAGCTTACCTAGGATGTGGACAGGACGGCAGACCGGGGAGCTGTTTTTT